This T cell receptor (beta chain) stems from a study of blood T cell repertoires in COVID-19. For the study at large: Acute-phase and convalescent COVID-19 samples originated in the United States, Italy and Spain. From T cells, B-cell-depleted T cells, or PBMCs came the material, which was cDNA or gDNA.

This clone turned up a few times. The ends lost 5 bases at V and 0 bases at J; junction bases unmatched: 12. The CDR3 sequence is 17 residues long. Germline CDR1 and CDR2: MNHEY and SMNVEV (reference sequence). As originally analysed: Reference gene primers were amplified, and this amplification served to estimate nucleated cell counts. Some clones are missing from TCRdb's copy, which holds only in-frame ones; the method was immunoSEQ multiplex PCR. That table is the source of V, J and clone size, and D and trimming were worked out from the DNA. The repertoire holds 95,000 to 150,000 clones, with approximately 81% as singletons.

This chain uses TRBV27 with TRBJ2-7, with 8 bases aligning to TRBD1. The sequencing sample was made of peripheral blood. The receptor was derived from a man between 60 and 75 years old with acute or convalescent COVID-19. This chain's CDR3 is CASSRYIRDRSSYEQYF. The CDR3 nucleotides are TGTGCCAGCAGTCGGTACATCCGGGACAGGAGCTCCTACGAGCAGTACTTC.